These T cell receptor beta chains were read from a single sample in a study of blood T cell repertoires in COVID-19. Assay: immunoSEQ multiplex PCR; the TCRdb copy retains only in-frame clones and omits some. The sample has hundreds of thousands of clones; more than 90% are singletons. The material sequenced was PBMCs or T cells enriched from blood (not recorded which). The receptors originated from a man between 60 and 75 years old who had recovered from COVID-19. Both conserved end residues are trimmed from each CDR3. D genes are given only for firm matches.

v_gene: TRBV7-9; d_gene: .; CDR3aa: ASSLGHNNEQF
v_gene: TRBV29-1; d_gene: .; CDR3aa: SVEGQGTEKLF
v_gene: TRBV4-3; d_gene: .; CDR3aa: ASSQERTANYGYT
v_gene: TRBV7-8; d_gene: .; CDR3aa: ASSLLDSNNSPLH
v_gene: TRBV27; d_gene: .; CDR3aa: ASSSTVSNQPQH
v_gene: TRBV27; d_gene: TRBD2; CDR3aa: ASSLSGRAYEQY
v_gene: TRBV27; d_gene: .; CDR3aa: ASSLSAYTGELF
v_gene: TRBV10-3; d_gene: .; CDR3aa: AINPGDSAEAF
v_gene: TRBV7-9; d_gene: .; CDR3aa: ASSFPPQTTGRAF
v_gene: TRBV6-5; d_gene: TRBD2; CDR3aa: ASRLIGLALNEQF
v_gene: TRBV24-1; d_gene: TRBD1; CDR3aa: ATSDIRRQGGNTGELF
v_gene: TRBV11-1; d_gene: TRBD1; CDR3aa: ASSYGQGTGELF
v_gene: TRBV9; d_gene: .; CDR3aa: ASSVRDSNTEAF
v_gene: TRBV12-5; d_gene: .; CDR3aa: ASGQTGWDTEAF
v_gene: TRBV18; d_gene: .; CDR3aa: ASSPLRPNTGELF
v_gene: TRBV19; d_gene: .; CDR3aa: ASSIGYNEQF
v_gene: TRBV5-1; d_gene: .; CDR3aa: ASSFSAGWNEKLF
v_gene: TRBV9; d_gene: .; CDR3aa: ASSPRPLTLTADEQY
v_gene: TRBV14; d_gene: .; CDR3aa: ASSHTRDTQY
v_gene: TRBV6-4; d_gene: TRBD1; CDR3aa: ASSPDRGGHSPLH
v_gene: TRBV18; d_gene: TRBD1; CDR3aa: ASSPPLGQGTDEQY
v_gene: TRBV5-1; d_gene: TRBD2; CDR3aa: ASSLGAGGEIDTQY
v_gene: TRBV6-5; d_gene: .; CDR3aa: ASSYQDGGDEKLF
v_gene: TRBV19; d_gene: .; CDR3aa: ASSPTSSGNTIY
v_gene: TRBV28; d_gene: .; CDR3aa: ASNPVVSDTQY
v_gene: TRBV11-2; d_gene: TRBD1; CDR3aa: ASSLVGDRVGEKLF
v_gene: TRBV2; d_gene: .; CDR3aa: ASTDIPRFDQETQY
v_gene: TRBV6-5; d_gene: .; CDR3aa: ASSYGSFSGGEQY
v_gene: TRBV7-7; d_gene: .; CDR3aa: ASSPVWESEQF
v_gene: TRBV29-1; d_gene: TRBD1; CDR3aa: SVEQTGGNTEAF
v_gene: TRBV19; d_gene: TRBD1; CDR3aa: ASREPGTGYYGYT
v_gene: TRBV18; d_gene: .; CDR3aa: ASSPLSVNEQF
v_gene: TRBV19; d_gene: .; CDR3aa: ASSISGNRWMNTEAF
v_gene: TRBV2; d_gene: TRBD1; CDR3aa: ASSEMGQGFGEQY
v_gene: TRBV27; d_gene: .; CDR3aa: ASSPRVGLTDTQY
v_gene: TRBV5-8; d_gene: TRBD1; CDR3aa: ASLMTGTYEQY
v_gene: TRBV4-3; d_gene: .; CDR3aa: ASSQEYSRGHSPLH
v_gene: TRBV5-6; d_gene: .; CDR3aa: ASTNPGRPRDNEQF
v_gene: TRBV27; d_gene: .; CDR3aa: ASSFRTTTDTQY
v_gene: TRBV5-1; d_gene: .; CDR3aa: ASSLAGQLDNEQF
v_gene: TRBV27; d_gene: TRBD2; CDR3aa: ASSLASGRVEQF
v_gene: TRBV27; d_gene: TRBD1; CDR3aa: ASSRGDRESEKLF
v_gene: TRBV11-2; d_gene: .; CDR3aa: ASSLTGVGNYGYT
v_gene: TRBV3-1/TRBV3-2; d_gene: TRBD1; CDR3aa: ASSQNRGGQGANSPLH
v_gene: TRBV7-2; d_gene: .; CDR3aa: ASSPGGGDPVMKTQY
v_gene: TRBV2; d_gene: .; CDR3aa: ASSEREATEAF
v_gene: TRBV4-1; d_gene: .; CDR3aa: ASSQASPGGGNTIY
v_gene: TRBV30; d_gene: .; CDR3aa: AWSKLPAGNIQY
v_gene: TRBV19; d_gene: .; CDR3aa: ASSIGGNQPQH